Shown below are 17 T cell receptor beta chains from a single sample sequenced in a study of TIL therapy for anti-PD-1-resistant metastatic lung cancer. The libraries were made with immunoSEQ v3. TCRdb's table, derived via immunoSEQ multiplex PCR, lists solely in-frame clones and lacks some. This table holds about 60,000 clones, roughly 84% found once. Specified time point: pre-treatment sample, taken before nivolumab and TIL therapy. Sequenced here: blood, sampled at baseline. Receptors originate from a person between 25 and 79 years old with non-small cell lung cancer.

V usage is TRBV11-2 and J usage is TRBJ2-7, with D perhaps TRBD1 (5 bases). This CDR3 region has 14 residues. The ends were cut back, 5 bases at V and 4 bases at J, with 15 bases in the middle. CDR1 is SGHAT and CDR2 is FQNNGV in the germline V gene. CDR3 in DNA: TGTGCCAGCAGCAACCACTTCTCAGGGTACGAGCAGTACTTC. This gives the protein CASSNHFSGYEQYF.

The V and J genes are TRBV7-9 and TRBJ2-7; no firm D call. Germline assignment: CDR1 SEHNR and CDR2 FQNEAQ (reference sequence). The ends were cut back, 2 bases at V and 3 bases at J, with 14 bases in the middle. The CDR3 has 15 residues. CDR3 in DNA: TGTGCCAGCAGCTTACTCTCCCTAGTGTTCTACGAGCAGTACTTC. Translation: CASSLLSLVFYEQYF.

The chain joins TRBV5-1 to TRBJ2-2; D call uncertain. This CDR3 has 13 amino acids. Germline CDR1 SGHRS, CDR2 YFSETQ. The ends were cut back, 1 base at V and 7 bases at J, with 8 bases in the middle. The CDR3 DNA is TGCGCCAGCAGCTTGTTACAAGGCGGGGAGCTGTTTTTT. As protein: CASSLLQGGELFF.

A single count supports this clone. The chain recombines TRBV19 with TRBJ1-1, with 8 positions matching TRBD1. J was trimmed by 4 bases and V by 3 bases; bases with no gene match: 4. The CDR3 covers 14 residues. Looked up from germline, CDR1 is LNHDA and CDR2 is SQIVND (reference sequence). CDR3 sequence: CASSIPGGPTEAFF. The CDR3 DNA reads TGTGCCAGTAGTATCCCAGGGGGCCCCACTGAAGCTTTCTTT.

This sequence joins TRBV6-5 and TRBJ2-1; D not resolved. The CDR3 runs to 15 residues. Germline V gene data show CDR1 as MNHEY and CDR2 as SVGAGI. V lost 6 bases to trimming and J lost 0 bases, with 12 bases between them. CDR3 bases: TGTGCCAGCAGGGCTACGGTAAGCTCCTACAATGAGCAGTTCTTC. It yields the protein CASRATVSSYNEQFF.

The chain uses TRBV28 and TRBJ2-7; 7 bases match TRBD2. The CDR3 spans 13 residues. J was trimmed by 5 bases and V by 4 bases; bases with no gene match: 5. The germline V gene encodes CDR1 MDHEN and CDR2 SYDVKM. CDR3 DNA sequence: TGTGCCAGCAGTTCTAGACTAGCCCACGAGCAGTACTTC. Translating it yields CASSSRLAHEQYF. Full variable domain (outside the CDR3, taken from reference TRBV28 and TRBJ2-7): DVKVTQSSRYLVKRTGEKVFLECVQDMDHENMFWYRQDPGLGLRLIYFSYDVKMKEKGDIPEGYSVSREKKERFSLILESASTNQTSMYLCASSSRLAHEQYFGPGTRLTVT.

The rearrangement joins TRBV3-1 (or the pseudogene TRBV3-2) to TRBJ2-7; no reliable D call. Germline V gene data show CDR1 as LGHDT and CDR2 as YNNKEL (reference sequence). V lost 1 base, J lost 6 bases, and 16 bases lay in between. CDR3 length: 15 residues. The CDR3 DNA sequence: TGTGCCAGCAGCCAAGTCGGGCTCCACCCCACCGAGCAGTACTTC. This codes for CASSQVGLHPTEQYF.

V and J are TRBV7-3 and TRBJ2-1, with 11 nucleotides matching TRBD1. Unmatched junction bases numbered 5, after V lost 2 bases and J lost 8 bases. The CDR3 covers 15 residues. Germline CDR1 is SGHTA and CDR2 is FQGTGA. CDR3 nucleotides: TGTGCCAGCAGCTTATCGGGACAGGGGGAACATGAGCAGTTCTTC. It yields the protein CASSLSGQGEHEQFF.

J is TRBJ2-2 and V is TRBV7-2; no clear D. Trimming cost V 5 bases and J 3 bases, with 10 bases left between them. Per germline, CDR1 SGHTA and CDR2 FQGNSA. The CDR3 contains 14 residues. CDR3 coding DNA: TGTGCCAGCAGCCTCTGGTTGGACACCGGGGAGCTGTTTTTT. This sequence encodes CASSLWLDTGELFF.

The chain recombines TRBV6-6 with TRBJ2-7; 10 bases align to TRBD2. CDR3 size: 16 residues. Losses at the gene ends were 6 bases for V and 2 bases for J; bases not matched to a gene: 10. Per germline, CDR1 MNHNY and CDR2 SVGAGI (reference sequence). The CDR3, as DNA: TGTGCCAGCAGCAAATTCGCGAGCGGGAGGGCCTACGAGCAGTACTTC. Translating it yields CASSKFASGRAYEQYF.

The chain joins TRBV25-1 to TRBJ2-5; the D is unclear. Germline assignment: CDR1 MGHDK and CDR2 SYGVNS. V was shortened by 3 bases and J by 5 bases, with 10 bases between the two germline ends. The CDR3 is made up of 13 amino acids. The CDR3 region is CASSEFPLETQYF. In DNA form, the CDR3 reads TGTGCCAGCAGTGAGTTTCCCTTGGAGACCCAGTACTTC.

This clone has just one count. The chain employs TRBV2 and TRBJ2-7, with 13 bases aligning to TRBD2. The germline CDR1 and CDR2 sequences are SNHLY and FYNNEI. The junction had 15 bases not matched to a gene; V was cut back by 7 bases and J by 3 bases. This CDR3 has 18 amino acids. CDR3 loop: CASIQSGTSGILLYEQYF. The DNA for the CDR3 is TGTGCCAGCATACAATCCGGGACTAGCGGGATCCTCCTCTACGAGCAGTACTTC.

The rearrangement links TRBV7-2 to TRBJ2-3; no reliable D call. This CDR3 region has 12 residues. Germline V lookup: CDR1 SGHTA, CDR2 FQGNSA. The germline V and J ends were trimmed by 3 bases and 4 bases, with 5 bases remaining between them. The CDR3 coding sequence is TGTGCCAGCAGCTTCTCCCCAGATACGCAGTATTTT. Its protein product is CASSFSPDTQYF.

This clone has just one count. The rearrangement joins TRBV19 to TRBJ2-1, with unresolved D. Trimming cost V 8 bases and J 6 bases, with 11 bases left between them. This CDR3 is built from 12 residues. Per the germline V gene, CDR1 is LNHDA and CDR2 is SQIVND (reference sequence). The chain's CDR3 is CASYGRGNEQFF. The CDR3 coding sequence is TGTGCCAGTTATGGCAGAGGCAATGAGCAGTTCTTC.

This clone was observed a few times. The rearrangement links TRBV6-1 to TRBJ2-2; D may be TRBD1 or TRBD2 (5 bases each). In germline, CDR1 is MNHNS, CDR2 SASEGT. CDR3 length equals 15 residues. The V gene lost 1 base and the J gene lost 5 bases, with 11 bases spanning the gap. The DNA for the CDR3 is TGTGCCAGCAGTGAAGTGGGACGCCGGACCGGGGAGCTGTTTTTT. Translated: CASSEVGRRTGELFF.

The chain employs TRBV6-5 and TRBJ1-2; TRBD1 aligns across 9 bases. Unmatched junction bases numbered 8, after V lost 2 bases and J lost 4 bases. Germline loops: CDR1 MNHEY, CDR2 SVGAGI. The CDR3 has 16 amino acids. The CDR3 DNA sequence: TGTGCCAGCAGTTACGCGGGACAGGGAGATGGCTATGGCTACACCTTC. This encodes CASSYAGQGDGYGYTF.

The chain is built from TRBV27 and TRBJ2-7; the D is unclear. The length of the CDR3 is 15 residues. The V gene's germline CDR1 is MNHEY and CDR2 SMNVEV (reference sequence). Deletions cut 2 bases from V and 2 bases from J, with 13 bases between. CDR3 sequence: CASSLVGQLPYEQYF. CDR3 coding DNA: TGTGCCAGCAGTTTAGTCGGTCAACTTCCCTACGAGCAGTACTTC.